This T cell receptor (beta chain) was profiled in a study of T cells in Graves' hyperthyroidism and ophthalmopathy. Overall study findings and caveats: Onset of ophthalmopathy came a median 6.5 months after the model predicted it.

The CDR3 has 16 residues. Trimming cost V 2 bases and J 5 bases; bases outside gene matches: 8. Germline V gives CDR1 DFQATT, CDR2 SNEGSKA (reference sequence). Amplification targeted TCR beta CDR3 regions from RNA transcripts. A set of HTBI primers served as the primers for a first-round RT-PCR of the TCR CDR3. In TCRdb, the multiplex PCR reads were re-called with MiXCR into one record per CDR3 protein. This table holds hundreds of thousands of distinct CDR3 sequences, 15% to 17% found once. As regards this clonotype: Its target is unknown.

Disease duration under 2 months; hyperthyroidism patients were aged 18 to 65. Exclusions: uncontrolled infection, other autoimmune disease, pregnancy, lactation. This clonotype originated in a woman younger than 35 with Graves' hyperthyroidism. The sample taken for sequencing was blood. This chain uses TRBV20-1 with TRBJ2-1; 11 bases match TRBD2. CDR3 bases: TGCAGTGCTAGATTTTTCGGACTAGCGGGTCACAATGAGCAGTTCTTC. This sequence encodes CSARFFGLAGHNEQFF.